Below, one T cell receptor beta chain is given with its context. There are 13 residues in the CDR3. V shed 5 bases and J shed 4 bases, with 9 bases lying between them. Original processing methods: Nucleated cell number was recorded as an estimate derived from reference gene primer amplification. Produced via immunoSEQ multiplex PCR; TCRdb's table is partial and in-frame only. V and J calls and clone size are those listed in that table; D and trimming were worked out from the DNA. In the table there are 190,000 or so clones, around 90% of which are singletons. These data originate in a study of blood T cell repertoires in COVID-19. Study at large: T cells, B-cell-depleted T cells, or PBMCs provided the cDNA or gDNA that served as material.

The clonotype was recovered from a man aged 40-50 years with active or convalescent COVID-19. The chain uses TRBV12-3 or TRBV12-4 and TRBJ2-1; no reliable D call. Input material: peripheral blood. The CDR3 nucleotides read TGTGCCAGCAGTGGCTCCCAGTACAATGAGCAGTTCTTC. As protein: CASSGSQYNEQFF.